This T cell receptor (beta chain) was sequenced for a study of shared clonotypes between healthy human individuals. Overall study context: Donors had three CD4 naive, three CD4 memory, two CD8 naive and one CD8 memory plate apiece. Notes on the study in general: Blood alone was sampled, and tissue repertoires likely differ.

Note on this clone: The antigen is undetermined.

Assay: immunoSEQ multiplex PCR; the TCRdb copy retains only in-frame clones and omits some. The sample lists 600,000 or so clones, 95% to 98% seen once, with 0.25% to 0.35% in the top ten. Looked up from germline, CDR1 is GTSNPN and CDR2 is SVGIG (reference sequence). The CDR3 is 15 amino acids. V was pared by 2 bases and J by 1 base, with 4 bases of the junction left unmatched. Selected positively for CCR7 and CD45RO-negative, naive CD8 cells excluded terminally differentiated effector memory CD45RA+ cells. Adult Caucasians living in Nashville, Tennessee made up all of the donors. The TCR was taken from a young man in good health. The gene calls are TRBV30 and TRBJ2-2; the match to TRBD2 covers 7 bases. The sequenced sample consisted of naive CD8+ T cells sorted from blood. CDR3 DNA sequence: TGTGCCTGGAGTCGGTCTAGCGGGAACACCGGGGAGCTGTTTTTT. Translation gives CAWSRSSGNTGELFF.